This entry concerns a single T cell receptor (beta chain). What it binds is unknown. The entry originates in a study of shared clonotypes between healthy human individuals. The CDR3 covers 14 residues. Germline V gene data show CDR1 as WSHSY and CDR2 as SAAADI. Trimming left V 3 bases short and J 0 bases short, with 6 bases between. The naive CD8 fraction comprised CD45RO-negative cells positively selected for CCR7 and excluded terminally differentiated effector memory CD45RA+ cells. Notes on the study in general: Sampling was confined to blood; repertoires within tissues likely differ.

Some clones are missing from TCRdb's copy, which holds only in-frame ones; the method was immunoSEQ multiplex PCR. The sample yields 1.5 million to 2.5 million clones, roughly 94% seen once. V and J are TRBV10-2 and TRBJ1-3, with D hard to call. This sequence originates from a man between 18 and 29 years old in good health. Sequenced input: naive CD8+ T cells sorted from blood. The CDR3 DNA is TGCGCCAGCAGTGATGTGGGCTCTGGAAACACCATATATTTT. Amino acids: CASSDVGSGNTIYF.